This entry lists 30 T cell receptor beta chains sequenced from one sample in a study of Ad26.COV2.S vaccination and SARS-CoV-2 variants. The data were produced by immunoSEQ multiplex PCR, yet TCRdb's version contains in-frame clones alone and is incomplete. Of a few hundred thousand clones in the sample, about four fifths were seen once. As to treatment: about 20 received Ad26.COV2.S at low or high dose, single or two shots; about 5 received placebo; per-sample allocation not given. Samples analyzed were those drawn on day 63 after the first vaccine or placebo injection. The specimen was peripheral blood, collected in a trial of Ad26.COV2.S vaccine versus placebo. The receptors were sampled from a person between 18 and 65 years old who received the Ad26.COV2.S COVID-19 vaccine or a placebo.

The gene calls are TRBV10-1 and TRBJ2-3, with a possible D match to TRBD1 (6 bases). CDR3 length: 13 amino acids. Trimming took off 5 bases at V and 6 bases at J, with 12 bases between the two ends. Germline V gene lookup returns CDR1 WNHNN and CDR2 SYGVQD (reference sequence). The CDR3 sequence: CASSTGSQDTQYF. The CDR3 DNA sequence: TGCGCCAGCAGTACAGGGAGCCAGGATACGCAGTATTTT.

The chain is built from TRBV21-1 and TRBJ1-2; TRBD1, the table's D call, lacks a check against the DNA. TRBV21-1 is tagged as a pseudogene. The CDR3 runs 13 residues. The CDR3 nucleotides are TGTGCCAGCAGCACCATGACAGGGCTAGGCTACACCTTC. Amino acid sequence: CASSTMTGLGYTF.

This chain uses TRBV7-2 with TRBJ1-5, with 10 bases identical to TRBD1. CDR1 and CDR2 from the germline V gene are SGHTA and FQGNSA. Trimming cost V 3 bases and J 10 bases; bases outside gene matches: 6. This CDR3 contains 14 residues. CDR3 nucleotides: TGTGCCAGCAGCTTTGGACAGGGGGGGTTCCCCCAGCATTTT. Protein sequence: CASSFGQGGFPQHF.

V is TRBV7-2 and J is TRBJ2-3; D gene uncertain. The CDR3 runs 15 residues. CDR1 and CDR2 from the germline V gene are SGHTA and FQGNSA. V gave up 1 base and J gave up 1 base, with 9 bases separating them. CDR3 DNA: TGTGCCAGCAGCTTAGTCCCACTTCGCACAGATACGCAGTATTTT. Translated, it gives CASSLVPLRTDTQYF. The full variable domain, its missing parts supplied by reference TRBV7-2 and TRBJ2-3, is GAGVSQSPSNKVTEKGKDVELRCDPISGHTALYWYRQSLGQGLEFLIYFQGNSAPDKSGLPSDRFSAERTGGSVSTLTIQRTQQEDSAVYLCASSLVPLRTDTQYFGPGTRLTVL.

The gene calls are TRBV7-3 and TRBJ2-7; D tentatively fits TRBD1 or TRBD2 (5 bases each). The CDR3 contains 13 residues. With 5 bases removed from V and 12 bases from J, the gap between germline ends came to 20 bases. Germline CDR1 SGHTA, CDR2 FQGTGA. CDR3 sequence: CASSPRRDGQMYF. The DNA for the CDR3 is TGTGCCAGCAGCCCCCGAAGGGACGGACAAATGTACTTC.

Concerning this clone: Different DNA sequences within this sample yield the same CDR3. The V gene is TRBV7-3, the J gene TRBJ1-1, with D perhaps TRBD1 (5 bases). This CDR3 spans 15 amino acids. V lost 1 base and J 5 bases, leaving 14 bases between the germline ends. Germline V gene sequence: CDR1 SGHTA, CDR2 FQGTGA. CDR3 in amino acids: CASSLNGGSGTEAFF. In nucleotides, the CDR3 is TGTGCCAGCAGCTTAAACGGGGGGTCAGGAACTGAAGCTTTCTTT.

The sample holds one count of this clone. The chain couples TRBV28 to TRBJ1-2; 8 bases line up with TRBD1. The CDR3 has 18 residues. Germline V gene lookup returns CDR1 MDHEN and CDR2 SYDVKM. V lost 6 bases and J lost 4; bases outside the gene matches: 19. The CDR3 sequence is CASSGIGTGSPGVYGYTF. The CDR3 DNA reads TGTGCCAGCAGCGGAATTGGGACAGGCTCCCCCGGGGTCTATGGCTACACCTTC.

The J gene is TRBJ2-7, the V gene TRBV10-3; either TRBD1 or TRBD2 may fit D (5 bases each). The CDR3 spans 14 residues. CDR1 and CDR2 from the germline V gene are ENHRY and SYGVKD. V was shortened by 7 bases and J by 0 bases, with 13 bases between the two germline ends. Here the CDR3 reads CAIKPGRDSYEQYF. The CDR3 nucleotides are TGTGCCATCAAACCGGGACGAGACTCCTACGAGCAGTACTTC.

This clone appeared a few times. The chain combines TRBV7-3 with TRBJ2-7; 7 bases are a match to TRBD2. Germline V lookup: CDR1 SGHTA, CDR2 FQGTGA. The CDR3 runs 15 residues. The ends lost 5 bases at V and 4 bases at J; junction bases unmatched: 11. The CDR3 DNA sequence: TGTGCCAGCAGCCGAGGAGTGGGGGAGGGTTACGAGCAGTACTTC. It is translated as CASSRGVGEGYEQYF.

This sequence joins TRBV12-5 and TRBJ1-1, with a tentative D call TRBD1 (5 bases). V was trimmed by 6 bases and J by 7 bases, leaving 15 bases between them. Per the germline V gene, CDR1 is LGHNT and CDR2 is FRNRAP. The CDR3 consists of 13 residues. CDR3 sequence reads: CASGLRDGLEAFF. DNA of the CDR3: TGTGCTAGTGGGCTCCGGGACGGACTTGAAGCTTTCTTT.

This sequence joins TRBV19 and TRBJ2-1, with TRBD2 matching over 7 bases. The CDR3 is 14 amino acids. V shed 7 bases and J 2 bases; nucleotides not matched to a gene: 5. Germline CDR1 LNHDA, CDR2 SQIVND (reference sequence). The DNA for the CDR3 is TGTGCCAGTATGGCTAGCGGAACCTACAATGAGCAGTTCTTC. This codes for CASMASGTYNEQFF.

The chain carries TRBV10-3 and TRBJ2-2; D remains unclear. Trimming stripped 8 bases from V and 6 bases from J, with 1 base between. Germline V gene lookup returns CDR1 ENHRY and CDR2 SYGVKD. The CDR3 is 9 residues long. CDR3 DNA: TGTGCCATCTCCGGGGAGCTGTTTTTT. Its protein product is CAISGELFF.

The CDR3 DNA sequence: TGTGCCAGCAGTTATCCGGGGGCCGAGGCTTTCTTT. This translates into CASSYPGAEAFF. V gene TRBV6-6 combines with J gene TRBJ1-1; D perhaps matches TRBD1 (6 bases). Trimming cost V 3 bases and J 11 bases, with 13 bases left between them. CDR1 is MNHNY, CDR2 SVGAGI, per germline (reference sequence). This CDR3 has 12 residues.

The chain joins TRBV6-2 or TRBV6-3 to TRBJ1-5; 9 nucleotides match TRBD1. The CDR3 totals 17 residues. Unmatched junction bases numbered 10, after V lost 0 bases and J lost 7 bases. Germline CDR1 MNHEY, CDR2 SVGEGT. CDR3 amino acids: CASSYSRRDRVRQPQHF. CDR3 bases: TGTGCCAGCAGTTACTCCCGAAGGGACAGGGTGCGACAGCCCCAGCATTTT.

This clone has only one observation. CDR3 nucleotide sequence: TGTGCCAGCAGATCGGGAGAGGAAAACACCATATATTTT. It translates to CASRSGEENTIYF. This chain joins TRBV9 and TRBJ1-3, with unresolved D. This CDR3 contains 13 residues. V was clipped by 5 bases and J by 6 bases, with 12 bases between them. Germline CDR1 reads SGDLS; CDR2 reads YYNGEE.

CDR3: CASSPRRGMTGELFF. The CDR3 DNA is TGTGCCAGCAGCCCCCGGAGGGGTATGACCGGGGAGCTGTTTTTT. The chain employs TRBV7-2 and TRBJ2-2; D is possibly TRBD2 (6 bases). Germline CDR1 and CDR2: SGHTA and FQGNSA. The CDR3 contains 15 residues. V gave up 5 bases and J gave up 5 bases, with 15 bases separating them.

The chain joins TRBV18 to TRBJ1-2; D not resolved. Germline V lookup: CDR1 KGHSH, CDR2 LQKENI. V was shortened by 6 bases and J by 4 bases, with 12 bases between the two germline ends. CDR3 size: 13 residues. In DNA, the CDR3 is TGTGCCAGCTCCCCGGATGATTTCTATGGCTACACCTTC. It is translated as CASSPDDFYGYTF.

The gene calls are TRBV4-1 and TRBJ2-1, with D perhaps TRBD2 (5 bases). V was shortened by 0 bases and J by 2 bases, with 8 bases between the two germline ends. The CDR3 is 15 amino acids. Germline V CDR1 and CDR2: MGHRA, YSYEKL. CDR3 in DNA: TGCGCCAGCAGCCAAGATGGCGGGCCCTACAATGAGCAGTTCTTC. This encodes CASSQDGGPYNEQFF.

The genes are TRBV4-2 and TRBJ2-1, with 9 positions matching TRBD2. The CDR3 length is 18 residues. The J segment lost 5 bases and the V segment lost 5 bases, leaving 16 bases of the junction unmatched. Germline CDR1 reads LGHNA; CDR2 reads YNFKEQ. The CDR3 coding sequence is TGTGCCAGCAGCGGAGGGGGCCTAGCGGGAAACCTAGACAATGAGCAGTTCTTC. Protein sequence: CASSGGGLAGNLDNEQFF.

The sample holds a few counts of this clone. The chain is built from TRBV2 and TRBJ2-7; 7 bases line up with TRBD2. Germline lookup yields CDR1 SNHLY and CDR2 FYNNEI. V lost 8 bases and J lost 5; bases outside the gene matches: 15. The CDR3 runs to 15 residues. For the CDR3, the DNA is TGTGCCAGCCGTGTACGAACGGCAGGGAGGGACGAGCAGTACTTC. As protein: CASRVRTAGRDEQYF.

The CDR3 nucleotides read TGTGCCACCAGTGATTTTCTCCCAGGGATGGGACAGCCCCAGCATTTT. Its translation is CATSDFLPGMGQPQHF. V usage is TRBV24-1 and J usage is TRBJ1-5; a possible D gene is TRBD1 (5 bases). Germline V gives CDR1 KGHDR, CDR2 SFDVKD. Trimming left V 1 base short and J 7 bases short, with 16 bases between. The CDR3 runs to 16 residues.

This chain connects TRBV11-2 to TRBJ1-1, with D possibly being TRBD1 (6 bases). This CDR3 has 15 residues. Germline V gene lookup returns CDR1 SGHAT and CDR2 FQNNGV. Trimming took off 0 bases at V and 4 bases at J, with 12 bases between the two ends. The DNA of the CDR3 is TGTGCCAGCAGCTTAGATTTAAGGGGGGGCACTGAAGCTTTCTTT. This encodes CASSLDLRGGTEAFF.

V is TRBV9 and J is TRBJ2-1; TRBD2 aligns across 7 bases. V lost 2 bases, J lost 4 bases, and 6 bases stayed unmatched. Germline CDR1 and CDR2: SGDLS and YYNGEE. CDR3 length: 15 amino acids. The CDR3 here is CASSVTASGYNEQFF. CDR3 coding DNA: TGTGCCAGCAGCGTCACGGCTAGCGGATACAATGAGCAGTTCTTC.

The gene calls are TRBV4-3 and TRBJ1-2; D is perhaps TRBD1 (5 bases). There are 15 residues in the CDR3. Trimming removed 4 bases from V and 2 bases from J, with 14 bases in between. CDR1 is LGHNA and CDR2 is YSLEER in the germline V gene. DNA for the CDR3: TGCGCCAGCAGCCTGAGGGGCAGGTCGAACTATGGCTACACCTTC. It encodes CASSLRGRSNYGYTF.

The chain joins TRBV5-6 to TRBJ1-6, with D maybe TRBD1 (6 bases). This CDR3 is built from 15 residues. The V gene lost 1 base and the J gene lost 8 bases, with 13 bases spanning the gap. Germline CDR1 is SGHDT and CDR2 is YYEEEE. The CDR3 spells CASSLRGAYDSPLHF. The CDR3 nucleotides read TGTGCCAGCAGCTTGCGGGGGGCGTACGATTCACCCCTCCACTTT.

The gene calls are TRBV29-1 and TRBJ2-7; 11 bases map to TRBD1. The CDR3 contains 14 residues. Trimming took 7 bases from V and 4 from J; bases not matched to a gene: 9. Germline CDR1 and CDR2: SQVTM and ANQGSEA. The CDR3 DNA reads TGCAGCGCCCTCCGGGACAGGGGGGCTTACGAGCAGTACTTC. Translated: CSALRDRGAYEQYF.

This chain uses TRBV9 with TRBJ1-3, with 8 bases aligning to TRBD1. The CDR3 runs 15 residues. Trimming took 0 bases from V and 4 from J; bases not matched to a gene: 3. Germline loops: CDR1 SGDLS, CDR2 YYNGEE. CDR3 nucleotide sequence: TGTGCCAGCAGCGTAGGGGACAGGCTAGGAAACACCATATATTTT. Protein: CASSVGDRLGNTIYF.

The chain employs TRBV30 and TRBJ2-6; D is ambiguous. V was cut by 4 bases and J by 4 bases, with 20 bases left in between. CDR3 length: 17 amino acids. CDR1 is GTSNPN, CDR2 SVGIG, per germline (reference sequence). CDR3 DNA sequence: TGTGCCTGGACCGGCGGTCCTAGGGATTCCGGGGCCAACGTCCTGACTTTC. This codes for CAWTGGPRDSGANVLTF.

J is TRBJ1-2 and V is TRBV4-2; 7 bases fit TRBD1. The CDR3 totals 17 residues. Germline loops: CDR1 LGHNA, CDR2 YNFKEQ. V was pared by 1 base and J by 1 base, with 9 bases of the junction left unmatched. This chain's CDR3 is CASSQVKAGQLNYGYTF. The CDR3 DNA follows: TGTGCCAGCAGCCAAGTTAAAGCGGGACAGCTTAACTATGGCTACACCTTC.

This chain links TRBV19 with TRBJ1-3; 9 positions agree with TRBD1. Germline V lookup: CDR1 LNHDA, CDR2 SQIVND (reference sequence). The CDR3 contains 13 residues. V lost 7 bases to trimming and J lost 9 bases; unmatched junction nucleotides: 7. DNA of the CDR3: TGTGCCAGTAACCGGGACAGGGTGGGCACCATATATTTT. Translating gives CASNRDRVGTIYF.